Listed here are 4 T cell receptor beta chains from one sample, sequenced in a study of blood T cell repertoires in COVID-19. Clones were sequenced by immunoSEQ multiplex PCR, and TCRdb holds only the in-frame ones, with some missing. This sample has roughly 160,000 clones, with 70% to 90% found just once. The specimen sequenced was peripheral blood. The receptors stem from a woman of 80 years or more with COVID-19, enrolled during active disease.

The chain links TRBV18 to TRBJ1-3; weak D call: TRBD1 (5 bases). With 0 bases removed from V and 2 bases from J, the gap between germline ends came to 14 bases. CDR1 is KGHSH and CDR2 is LQKENI in the germline V gene. The length of the CDR3 is 17 residues. CDR3 nucleotide sequence: TGTGCCAGCTCACCACCGGGGCTTTTATACGCTGGAAACACCATATATTTT. Its translation is CASSPPGLLYAGNTIYF. The full variable domain, with the rest looked up from reference TRBV18 and TRBJ1-3, is NAGVMQNPRHLVRRRGQEARLRCSPMKGHSHVYWYRQLPEEGLKFMVYLQKENIIDESGMPKERFSAEFPKEGPSILRIQQVVRGDSAAYFCASSPPGLLYAGNTIYFGEGSWLTVV.

This clone was observed once. V is TRBV12-3 or TRBV12-4 and J is TRBJ1-5, with unresolved D. The CDR3 sequence is 13 residues long. The V gene lost 8 bases and the J gene lost 8 bases, with 16 bases spanning the gap. The CDR3 sequence is CASLFFGAEPQHF. The CDR3 region has the DNA TGTGCCAGCCTATTCTTTGGAGCCGAGCCCCAGCATTTT.

V gene TRBV18 combines with J gene TRBJ1-1; D is unresolved. This CDR3 has 17 residues. V lost 1 base to trimming and J lost 0 bases, with 15 bases between them. Germline V gene data show CDR1 as KGHSH and CDR2 as LQKENI. The CDR3 region is CASSPLQLTLMNTEAFF. The CDR3 DNA sequence: TGTGCCAGCTCACCACTACAGCTTACCCTAATGAACACTGAAGCTTTCTTT.

The rearrangement joins TRBV4-1 to TRBJ2-7; 8 nucleotides match TRBD1. After removal of 2 bases from V and 4 bases from J, the junction contained 4 bases not matched to a gene. Germline CDR1 is MGHRA and CDR2 is YSYEKL. The CDR3 is 14 residues long. Written as DNA, the CDR3 is TGCGCCAGCAGCCAACATCGGACAGGGTACGAGCAGTACTTC. This translates into CASSQHRTGYEQYF.